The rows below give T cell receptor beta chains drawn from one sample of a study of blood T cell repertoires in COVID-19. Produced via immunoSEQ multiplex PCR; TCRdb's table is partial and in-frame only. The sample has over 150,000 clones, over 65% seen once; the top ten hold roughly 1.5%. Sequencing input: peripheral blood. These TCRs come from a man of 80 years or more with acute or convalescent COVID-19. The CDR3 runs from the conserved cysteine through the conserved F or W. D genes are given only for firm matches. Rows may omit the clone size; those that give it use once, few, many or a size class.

CDR3 DNA: TGTGCCAGTAGCCGCGGGGACAGGGCTAACTATGGCTACACCTTC
CDR3 protein: CASSRGDRANYGYTF
J gene: TRBJ1-2
V gene: TRBV19
clone size: NA
D gene: TRBD1

CDR3 DNA: TGTGCCAGCAGCAGTCCGGGACAGGAGGATGAAAAACTGTTTTTT
CDR3 protein: CASSSPGQEDEKLFF
J gene: TRBJ1-4
V gene: TRBV5-6
clone size: NA
D gene: TRBD1

CDR3 DNA: TGTGCCAGCAGCTCACAGGGAACCTACGAGCAGTACTTC
CDR3 protein: CASSSQGTYEQYF
J gene: TRBJ2-7
V gene: TRBV5-8
clone size: NA
D gene: NA

CDR3 DNA: TGTGCCAGCAGCTTGGGTTGGACGGGGGTGAACACTGAAGCTTTCTTT
CDR3 protein: CASSLGWTGVNTEAFF
J gene: TRBJ1-1
V gene: TRBV5-4
clone size: NA
D gene: NA

CDR3 DNA: TGTGCCAGCAGTGCCCCGACAGGGGGCTTAAGCACTGAAGCTTTCTTT
CDR3 protein: CASSAPTGGLSTEAFF
J gene: TRBJ1-1
V gene: TRBV28
clone size: NA
D gene: TRBD1

CDR3 DNA: TGTGCCAGCTCGGCTCACACTGGGAGCTCTGGAAACACCATATATTTT
CDR3 protein: CASSAHTGSSGNTIYF
J gene: TRBJ1-3
V gene: TRBV7-2
clone size: NA
D gene: NA

CDR3 DNA: TGTGCCAGCAGCCCCCTGGGGGGGTCTGGAAACACCATATATTTT
CDR3 protein: CASSPLGGSGNTIYF
J gene: TRBJ1-3
V gene: TRBV28
clone size: NA
D gene: NA

CDR3 DNA: TGCGCCAGCAGGATAGCGGGGCTCACCGGGGAGCTGTTTTTT
CDR3 protein: CASRIAGLTGELFF
J gene: TRBJ2-2
V gene: TRBV10-2
clone size: NA
D gene: TRBD2

CDR3 DNA: TGTGCCAGCAGTTTAACCTACAGGAATGAGCAGTTCTTC
CDR3 protein: CASSLTYRNEQFF
J gene: TRBJ2-1
V gene: TRBV27
clone size: NA
D gene: NA

CDR3 DNA: TGTGCCAGCAGCTCTGACAGGGGGAACACCGGGGAGCTGTTTTTT
CDR3 protein: CASSSDRGNTGELFF
J gene: TRBJ2-2
V gene: TRBV5-4
clone size: NA
D gene: TRBD1

CDR3 DNA: TGTGCCAGCATGAGACAGGGGGCAGTCTCTGGAAACACCATATATTTT
CDR3 protein: CASMRQGAVSGNTIYF
J gene: TRBJ1-3
V gene: TRBV7-9
clone size: NA
D gene: TRBD1

CDR3 DNA: TGTGCCAGCAGCTCAACCGGGGAGACCCAGTACTTC
CDR3 protein: CASSSTGETQYF
J gene: TRBJ2-5
V gene: TRBV7-2
clone size: NA
D gene: NA

CDR3 DNA: TGTGCCAGCAGCGATCCTAGCGGGGATTACACAGATACGCAGTATTTT
CDR3 protein: CASSDPSGDYTDTQYF
J gene: TRBJ2-3
V gene: TRBV7-8
clone size: NA
D gene: TRBD2

CDR3 DNA: TGTGCCAGCAGCCGGGGACAGCGAGACAACTACACCTTC
CDR3 protein: CASSRGQRDNYTF
J gene: TRBJ1-2
V gene: TRBV7-9
clone size: NA
D gene: TRBD1

CDR3 DNA: TGCGCCAGCTCTCCGGGGGGCCCCAATCAGCCCCAGCATTTT
CDR3 protein: CASSPGGPNQPQHF
J gene: TRBJ1-5
V gene: TRBV10-1
clone size: NA
D gene: NA

CDR3 DNA: TGTGCCAGCAGCTTGGCAGGGGTTTTCACAGATACGCAGTATTTT
CDR3 protein: CASSLAGVFTDTQYF
J gene: TRBJ2-3
V gene: TRBV7-9
clone size: once
D gene: NA

CDR3 DNA: TGTGCCATCAGTGAGTTTCAGGTCTACGAGCAGTACTTC
CDR3 protein: CAISEFQVYEQYF
J gene: TRBJ2-7
V gene: TRBV10-3
clone size: NA
D gene: NA

CDR3 DNA: TGTGCCAGCAGCCCTCAGGGGAGGGGAAATGAAAAACTGTTTTTT
CDR3 protein: CASSPQGRGNEKLFF
J gene: TRBJ1-4
V gene: TRBV28
clone size: NA
D gene: NA

CDR3 DNA: TGTGCCAGCAGGCCCTATGGCTACGAGCAGTACTTC
CDR3 protein: CASRPYGYEQYF
J gene: TRBJ2-7
V gene: TRBV6-5
clone size: NA
D gene: NA

CDR3 DNA: TGCGCCAGCAGCGCCCGAGTAGCGGGAAATGACAATGAGCAGTTCTTC
CDR3 protein: CASSARVAGNDNEQFF
J gene: TRBJ2-1
V gene: TRBV5-1
clone size: NA
D gene: TRBD2

CDR3 DNA: TGTGCCAGCAGGGAGAATGAAAAACTGTTTTTT
CDR3 protein: CASRENEKLFF
J gene: TRBJ1-4
V gene: TRBV2
clone size: NA
D gene: NA

CDR3 DNA: TGCGCCAGCAGCCGCCTTCAGGGGGCGTCTAATGAAAAACTGTTTTTT
CDR3 protein: CASSRLQGASNEKLFF
J gene: TRBJ1-4
V gene: TRBV4-1
clone size: NA
D gene: TRBD1

CDR3 DNA: TGTGCCAGCAGCCAAGGGGGACAGGCCTACAATGAGCAGTTCTTC
CDR3 protein: CASSQGGQAYNEQFF
J gene: TRBJ2-1
V gene: TRBV3-1/TRBV3-2
clone size: NA
D gene: TRBD1

CDR3 DNA: TGTGCCAGCAGTCCCGGACAGGGTAATCCCTATAGCAATCAGCCCCAGCATTTT
CDR3 protein: CASSPGQGNPYSNQPQHF
J gene: TRBJ1-5
V gene: TRBV6-6
clone size: many
D gene: TRBD1

CDR3 DNA: TGTGCCAGCGGACCTACAGGGGTCGAAACTGAAGCTTTCTTT
CDR3 protein: CASGPTGVETEAFF
J gene: TRBJ1-1
V gene: TRBV6-7
clone size: few
D gene: TRBD1

CDR3 DNA: TGCAGCGCGTCGACAGGGGGCGGGAACACTGAAGCTTTCTTT
CDR3 protein: CSASTGGGNTEAFF
J gene: TRBJ1-1
V gene: TRBV29-1
clone size: NA
D gene: TRBD1

CDR3 DNA: TGCGCCAGCAGCCAAGACAGGGACTACGAGCAGTACTTC
CDR3 protein: CASSQDRDYEQYF
J gene: TRBJ2-7
V gene: TRBV4-3
clone size: NA
D gene: NA

CDR3 DNA: TGTGCCACCAGCAGGCAGGGGGCGGGTGCGGGCTATGGCTACACCTTC
CDR3 protein: CATSRQGAGAGYGYTF
J gene: TRBJ1-2
V gene: TRBV15
clone size: NA
D gene: TRBD1